A single sample gave rise to the 4 T cell receptor beta chains below, sequenced in a study of regulatory T cells in long-lasting Graves disease. Arm-PCR with iRepertoire HTBI primers amplified the CDR3 regions for these TCR beta libraries. Via MiXCR, TCRdb re-called the multiplex PCR reads, giving one row per CDR3 protein. The sample lists 400,000 to 650,000 distinct CDR3 sequences; around 16% were seen once. The sample's time point: newly diagnosed GD, antithyroid drugs for less than 3 months. Scientists built the TCR library using RNA that was extracted from PBMCs. The same specimen was also included in a second study, on T cells in Graves' hyperthyroidism and ophthalmopathy.

The sample was peripheral blood mononuclear cells (PBMCs), taken at new diagnosis, from a patient treated with antithyroid drugs. The receptors stem from a woman aged 40-60 years with Graves disease.

This clonotype has a count of ten or more. V gene TRBV6-1 combines with J gene TRBJ1-4; TRBD1 might be the D (6 bases). Germline V gene lookup returns CDR1 MNHNS and CDR2 SASEGT. Deletions cut 6 bases from V and 7 bases from J, with 18 bases between. The CDR3 sequence is 15 residues long. Here the CDR3 reads CASRVRQDLVEKLFF. The CDR3 coding sequence is TGTGCCAGCAGAGTTCGACAGGACCTAGTTGAAAAACTGTTTTTT.

This clonotype was observed at least ten times. The chain recombines TRBV20-1 with TRBJ1-1, with D maybe TRBD1 (5 bases). Per germline, CDR1 DFQATT and CDR2 SNEGSKA (reference sequence). The CDR3 spans 13 residues. V was clipped by 5 bases and J by 5 bases, with 15 bases between them. The CDR3 bases are TGCAGTGCTCCCTTGGGGGTGCGAACTGAAGCTTTCTTT. This encodes CSAPLGVRTEAFF.

This clonotype showed up just a few times. This chain uses TRBV15 with TRBJ1-1; 7 bases line up with TRBD1. The CDR3 extends over 17 amino acids. Germline CDR1 is LNHNV and CDR2 is YYDKDF (reference sequence). The V segment lost 1 base and the J segment 1 base; nucleotides outside the gene matches: 9. The CDR3 reads CATSRGWTGGANTEAFF. CDR3 sequence (DNA): TGTGCCACCAGCAGAGGGTGGACAGGTGGGGCGAACACTGAAGCTTTCTTT.

The sample holds many counts of this clonotype. CDR3 protein: CASSEPGGTDTQYF. CDR3 nucleotide sequence: TGTGCCAGCAGTGAGCCCGGGGGCACAGATACGCAGTATTTT. The chain recombines TRBV6-2 or TRBV6-3 with TRBJ2-3; D might be TRBD2 (5 bases). The CDR3 covers 14 residues. CDR1 is MNHEY and CDR2 is SVGEGT in the germline V gene. The ends were cut back, 5 bases at V and 1 base at J, with 10 bases in the middle.